These 20 T cell receptor beta chains came from one sample sequenced in a study of shared clonotypes between healthy human individuals. TCRdb keeps only in-frame clones here, not all; method: immunoSEQ multiplex PCR. The data hold 2 million to 2.5 million clones, with about 94% observed a single time. The sequenced sample consisted of naive CD4+ T cells sorted from blood. Noted subset: CD45RA+ positively selected. Every receptor here comes from a man aged 18-30 years in good health.

The CDR3 spells CASSASLVQETQYF. The CDR3 nucleotides are TGTGCCAGCAGTGCGTCACTAGTCCAAGAGACCCAGTACTTC. V and J are TRBV25-1 and TRBJ2-5, with D perhaps matching TRBD2 (5 bases). The V gene lost 4 bases and the J gene lost 1 base, with 10 bases spanning the gap. CDR1 is MGHDK and CDR2 is SYGVNS in the germline V gene. This CDR3 region has 14 residues. Variable domain in full (rest from reference TRBV25-1 and TRBJ2-5): EADIYQTPRYLVIGTGKKITLECSQTMGHDKMYWYQQDPGMELHLIHYSYGVNSTEKGDLSSESTVSRIRTEHFPLTLESARPSHTSQYLCASSASLVQETQYFGPGTRLLVL.

This clone was detected only once. This rearrangement joins TRBV4-2 to TRBJ2-5; 14 positions match TRBD2. Germline V gene data show CDR1 as LGHNA and CDR2 as YNFKEQ. Germline trimming cut 0 bases from V and 4 bases from J; bases unmatched to any gene: 10. The CDR3 consists of 19 residues. The CDR3 is CASSQEGTSGGHLGETQYF. In DNA, the CDR3 is TGTGCCAGCAGCCAAGAGGGGACTAGCGGGGGCCACCTGGGAGAGACCCAGTACTTC.

This clone occurred a few times. The chain couples TRBV23-1 to TRBJ1-2, with TRBD1 matching 7 bases. TRBV23-1 carries the ORF label, with uncertain function. The J segment lost 3 bases and the V segment lost 5 bases, leaving 12 bases of the junction unmatched. There are 16 residues in the CDR3. The CDR3 DNA sequence: TGCGCCAGCAGTATACCTCAGGGGGAGGAAGACTATGGCTACACCTTC. Translating gives CASSIPQGEEDYGYTF.

This clone was counted a single time. The chain couples TRBV30 to TRBJ2-1; 12 bases are shared with TRBD2. The germline V gene has CDR1 GTSNPN and CDR2 SVGIG (reference sequence). V was clipped by 3 bases and J by 10 bases; unmatched bases: 4. This CDR3 has 13 residues. The CDR3 region is CAWRLAGGREQFF. The DNA of the CDR3 is TGTGCCTGGAGACTAGCGGGGGGAAGAGAGCAGTTCTTC.

This clone came up once. The chain uses TRBV29-1 and TRBJ2-5, with D possibly being TRBD1 or TRBD2 (5 bases each). Per the germline V gene, CDR1 is SQVTM and CDR2 is ANQGSEA. With 4 bases removed from V and 1 base from J, the gap between germline ends came to 16 bases. This CDR3 comprises 15 residues. CDR3 sequence (DNA): TGCAGCGTTGGAGAGGGGCGACTAATCCAAGAGACCCAGTACTTC. Translating it yields CSVGEGRLIQETQYF.

This chain joins TRBV4-3 and TRBJ2-7; D is uncertain. Looked up from germline, CDR1 is LGHNA and CDR2 is YSLEER. V lost 2 bases, J lost 0 bases, and 11 bases lay in between. There are 15 residues in the CDR3. CDR3 residues: CASSQSVISSYEQYF. In DNA form, the CDR3 reads TGCGCCAGCAGCCAATCGGTAATCAGCTCCTACGAGCAGTACTTC.

The gene calls are TRBV25-1 and TRBJ1-5, with D uncertain. Germline V gene sequence: CDR1 MGHDK, CDR2 SYGVNS. The V end was cut by 5 bases, the J end by 4 bases, with 12 bases between. The CDR3 has 14 amino acids. DNA of the CDR3: TGTGCCAGCAGTCTTGCGGGAGGGAATCAGCCCCAGCATTTT. It codes for CASSLAGGNQPQHF.

This clone has more than one count but fewer than ten. The V gene is TRBV5-1, the J gene TRBJ2-7; a weak D match, TRBD1 (6 bases). Germline CDR1 SGHRS, CDR2 YFSETQ. V lost 1 base, J lost 6 bases, and 8 bases lay in between. The CDR3 consists of 12 residues. CDR3: CASSLTGPEQYF. The DNA for the CDR3 is TGCGCCAGCAGCTTGACAGGGCCCGAGCAGTACTTC.

This clone occurred a few times. This chain links TRBV28 with TRBJ2-5; tentatively, D is TRBD1 or TRBD2 (7 bases each). Germline V CDR1 and CDR2: MDHEN, SYDVKM. V dropped 2 bases and J dropped 1 base, with 17 bases sitting between them. This CDR3 contains 17 residues. The CDR3 DNA is TGTGCCAGCAGTTTAAGGGGGCTAGCGGTGATCCAAGAGACCCAGTACTTC. Residues: CASSLRGLAVIQETQYF.

Here the CDR3 reads CASSQEMAFSGNTIYF. DNA of the CDR3: TGCGCCAGCAGCCAAGAAATGGCCTTCTCTGGAAACACCATATATTTT. The chain has TRBV4-1 and TRBJ1-3; D uncertain. CDR3 length equals 16 residues. Germline V CDR1 and CDR2: MGHRA, YSYEKL. V lost 0 bases to trimming and J lost 0 bases, with 9 bases between them.

This clone is a singleton in its sample. The chain employs TRBV28 and TRBJ1-1, with no clear D. Germline CDR1 reads MDHEN; CDR2 reads SYDVKM. V was cut by 3 bases and J by 1 base, with 15 bases left in between. The CDR3 runs to 16 residues. The CDR3 region has the DNA TGTGCCAGCAGTTTCTCTGGCTTAATACCGAACACTGAAGCTTTCTTT. Its translation is CASSFSGLIPNTEAFF.

In its sample, this clone was seen a few times. The gene calls are TRBV30 and TRBJ1-1; D gene ambiguous. The CDR3 length is 13 residues. V was shortened by 5 bases and J by 0 bases, with 10 bases between the two germline ends. Germline V gives CDR1 GTSNPN, CDR2 SVGIG (reference sequence). CDR3: CAWGRQMNTEAFF. The CDR3 DNA reads as TGTGCCTGGGGACGTCAAATGAACACTGAAGCTTTCTTT.

The chain joins TRBV7-2 to TRBJ1-6; TRBD1 aligns across 7 bases. With V trimmed by 6 bases and J by 0 bases, 8 bases remained unmatched. This CDR3 comprises 17 residues. Per the germline V gene, CDR1 is SGHTA and CDR2 is FQGNSA. CDR3 nucleotide sequence: TGTGCCAGCAGAAAAACGACAGGGAGCTCCTATAATTCACCCCTCCACTTT. Its protein product is CASRKTTGSSYNSPLHF. The whole variable domain, remainder taken from reference TRBV7-2 and TRBJ1-6, is GAGVSQSPSNKVTEKGKDVELRCDPISGHTALYWYRQSLGQGLEFLIYFQGNSAPDKSGLPSDRFSAERTGGSVSTLTIQRTQQEDSAVYLCASRKTTGSSYNSPLHFGNGTRLTVT.

J is TRBJ1-2 and V is TRBV6-5, with 7 nucleotides matching TRBD1. The V and J ends lost 6 bases and 0 bases, in that order; junction bases with no gene match: 7. The CDR3 runs 15 residues. Per germline, CDR1 MNHEY and CDR2 SVGAGI. CDR3 region: CASSPAGGANYGYTF. CDR3 bases: TGTGCCAGCAGCCCCGCAGGGGGAGCTAACTATGGCTACACCTTC.

This chain joins TRBV10-3 and TRBJ2-7, with D possibly TRBD2 on 5 matching bases. Trimming cost V 6 bases and J 3 bases, with 12 bases left between them. The CDR3 has 13 amino acids. CDR1 is ENHRY, CDR2 SYGVKD, per germline. This chain's CDR3 is CAIRGGQLYEQYF. CDR3 coding DNA: TGTGCCATCAGGGGCGGGCAGCTCTACGAGCAGTACTTC.

The V gene is TRBV5-1, the J gene TRBJ1-6, with 7 bases that match TRBD1. This CDR3 spans 16 amino acids. The trim removed 0 bases at V and 9 bases at J, leaving 9 bases unmatched. The V gene's germline CDR1 is SGHRS and CDR2 YFSETQ. CDR3 region: CASSLAGQGVRSPLHF. As DNA, the CDR3 is TGCGCCAGCAGCTTGGCCGGGCAGGGGGTACGTTCACCCCTCCACTTT.

J is TRBJ2-7 and V is TRBV2; 11 bases match TRBD1. The CDR3 spans 15 residues. Germline V gene lookup returns CDR1 SNHLY and CDR2 FYNNEI. Losses at the gene ends were 5 bases for V and 0 bases for J; bases not matched to a gene: 3. The CDR3 DNA follows: TGTGCCAGCAGTTCCGGGACAGGGGGCTCCTACGAGCAGTACTTC. Protein product: CASSSGTGGSYEQYF.

The chain couples TRBV6-6 to TRBJ1-5; D not resolved. Germline loops: CDR1 MNHNY, CDR2 SVGAGI (reference sequence). The CDR3 runs 14 residues. Trimming removed 6 bases at V and 0 bases at J, with 9 bases between. CDR3 protein: CASSRSYSNQPQHF. Written as DNA, the CDR3 is TGTGCCAGCAGCCGTTCATATAGCAATCAGCCCCAGCATTTT.

The J gene is TRBJ2-7, the V gene TRBV6-5, with 8 positions matching TRBD1. Germline values: CDR1 MNHEY, CDR2 SVGAGI. The CDR3 loop spans 14 amino acids. The junction had 9 bases not matched to a gene; V was cut back by 5 bases and J by 6 bases. The CDR3 DNA reads TGTGCCAGCAGTCCCGGGACAGGTAAAGGCGAGCAGTACTTC. Its protein product is CASSPGTGKGEQYF.

This chain uses TRBV28 with TRBJ2-2; D is perhaps TRBD1 or TRBD2 (5 bases each). The CDR3 totals 18 residues. V was shortened by 6 bases and J by 6 bases, with 26 bases between the two germline ends. The germline gives CDR1 MDHEN, CDR2 SYDVKM. The CDR3 reads CASSPQAIGVGVPGELFF. CDR3 bases: TGTGCCAGCAGCCCTCAGGCAATCGGGGTAGGGGTCCCCGGGGAGCTGTTTTTT.